A single T cell receptor beta chain is shown here with its context. This clone's antigen is unknown. No per-base quality is available; no much larger clone lies one base away. The library was built by means of the immunoSEQ multiplex PCR assay. The multiplex PCR relied on a mix of 60 forward primers for TCR Vbeta segments and 13 reverse primers for TCR Jbeta segments. A multiplex PCR assay on genomic DNA amplified the CDR3 region of rearranged TCR beta genes. Amplified TCR beta libraries were sequenced as 87-base-pair reads on the Illumina HiSeq System. In the paper's pipeline: In a later analysis, 77 million or so unique TCR beta chains were counted across the approximately 640 repertoires, and roughly 10 million of these chains were shared by at least two donors. Raw reads were error-corrected and collapsed into unique sequences by a nearest-neighbor algorithm in which closely related sequences were merged to remove PCR and sequencing errors. Alignment of CDR3 sequences to IMGT reference sequences was used to assign V, D and J gene segments. For a sequence to be retained, at least a six-nucleotide match to both a V gene segment and a J gene segment was required. A rearrangement counted as productive if the CDR3 had no stop codons and remained in frame with V and J, and every other rearrangement counted as non-productive. Following IMGT convention, CDR3 was defined as the stretch from the second conserved V-encoded cysteine up to the conserved J-encoded phenylalanine. The earlier analysis of a few hundred of the donors excluded sequences that lacked an unambiguous match to a single V gene segment. An earlier analysis of 550 to 650 of the donors classified V segments as functional when productive rearrangements were above 56.7% and as segregating when the standard deviation between donors was above 5%. A statistical classification framework was built to diagnose cytomegalovirus status from the catalog of TCR beta chain sequences. In a later analysis, V and J genes were assigned by comparing TCR nucleotide sequences against IMGT/GENE-DB human TR gene sequences. Using the TCRdist pipeline, a later analysis assigned CDR3 sequences along with most-parsimonious VDJ recombination scenarios. In a later analysis, every TCR beta chain was defined by the combination of its CDR3 amino acid sequence and its V-gene family, and reads without a unique V-gene family were dropped. In a later analysis, approximately 640 highly shared, low-generation-probability nucleotide sequences were removed to address suspected cross-contamination and a sequencing artifact. In a later analysis, a clonal expansion index was calculated for each public chain from normalized within-repertoire ranks of inferred template counts. In a later analysis, generation probabilities were computed with a VDJ recombination model fitted to out-of-frame rearrangements, and the resulting probabilities were checked against IGoR. A later analysis scored TCR-TCR, TCR-HLA and TCR-CMV co-occurrence with hypergeometric tests, applying a repertoire-size bias correction to TCR pairs. To estimate false discovery rates, a later analysis permuted the HLA or CMV assignments 20 times. In a later analysis, co-occurring TCRs were grouped using DBSCAN, and TCRdist sequence similarity was added for clustering within HLA-allele-positive subsets. Repertoires with fewer than 30,000 or more than 120,000 public chains were left out of co-occurrence clustering, as were about 5 repertoires with anomalous nucleotide sharing. TCRdb's version of the immuneACCESS table is confined to in-frame rearrangements and falls short of the full clone set. An unresolved V gene accounts for under half of the shortfall where checked; the remainder is of unknown origin. Clonal size and the V and J genes are those of that table, whereas D and trimming came from the DNA. The table for this sample lists 100,000 to 150,000 clones; 77% of them were counted only once. The ten largest account for approximately 4.2% of the sample.

In total, approximately 610 healthy bone marrow donors made up the cohort. At the time of sampling, all cohort members were nominally healthy, though unrecorded immune exposures were likely present. The donor was CMV seropositive and was included in the group of 250 to 300 seropositive cohort members. Every donor gave a peripheral blood sample, and the peripheral blood mononuclear cells from that sample were used for TCR beta sequencing. The Qiagen DNeasy Blood Extraction Kit was used to extract genomic DNA from the blood cell samples. The data stem from a study of cytomegalovirus exposure and HLA in healthy donors (dated by TCRdb to 2017 to 2019). About the full investigation: An earlier analysis of approximately 640 of the donors reported 250 to 300 Gb of sequence data and 117 million unique TCR beta sequences from around 200 million T cells. An early release covering 550 to 650 HLA-typed donors comprised about 300 gigabases of sequencing data and approximately 80 million unique TCR sequences. Among the 398 genotyped donors, about 85% belonged to the genetic ancestry cluster associated with self-reported Caucasian donors. The study aimed to test whether signatures of past pathogen exposure could be identified by cataloging public T cell receptors. The study profiled the T cell repertoires of about 720 subjects by immunosequencing and related them to cytomegalovirus serostatus. Besides the first cohort of more than 650 subjects, a separate validation cohort made up of around 120 different subjects was used. To predict cytomegalovirus infection status, the study combined high-throughput TCR immunosequencing, statistical association of individual TCRs with disease status, and machine learning. In a later analysis, previously published TCR beta repertoires from roughly 710 donors were re-analyzed and high-resolution HLA genotyping was added so that TCR occurrence patterns could be studied. In the later analysis, no new phenotypic data were used to find candidate immune exposures; instead, reliance was placed on TCR beta sequences and their occurrence across donors. An earlier analysis of 500 to 650 of the donors applied high-throughput TCR beta sequencing to assess whether each TCR beta V gene segment acted as functional or pseudogenic. Donor age, sex, ethnicity and CMV serostatus were compiled alongside the repertoire data. In a later genetic analysis, genome-wide SNP genotypes for about three fifths of the roughly 670 donors were used, and that subset was treated as a discovery cohort. Every discovery cohort repertoire had been produced on one sequencing platform. HLA typing covered class I and class II loci at four-digit resolution. The number of donors typed differed by locus, with about 629-630 for A, B, C, DRB1 and DQB1, 522 for DQA1, 600 to 610 for DPA1, and 400 to 490 for DPB1. About 5 DR-DQ haplotypes were handled as single units for association and clustering, since linkage in the cohort was strong. On average, around 200,000 unique TCR beta nucleotide sequences were sequenced per donor among about 400 genotyped donors of the cohort, with 15% to 20% of those sequences being non-productive. Summary of the overall study and its limitations: An association between a missense DCLRE1C variant and V-gene and J-gene trimming of TCR beta chains was found in a later genetic analysis and replicated in an independent cohort. According to a later analysis, most CMV-associated TCR beta chains appeared to be HLA-restricted, and the HLA associations seemed to be driven largely by CMV exposure. The sequencing pipeline was judged likely to have produced a cluster of highly shared sequence variants as a technical artifact. Most TCR sequences were seen in very few donors, while some public TCRs were found in many individuals. Some IMGT-functional V segments, including TRBV6-2 and TRBV6-3, could not be told apart with the 87-base-pair reads, so those segments were excluded. Linkage disequilibrium might explain the correlated functional status among segregating V segments, but an unknown experimental factor could not be ruled out. In an earlier analysis of more than 450 of the donors, most TCR beta V segments were observed in productive rearrangements about 87% or about 30% of the time, broadly matching IMGT annotations. A later analysis associated about 17,000 TCR beta sequences with specific HLA alleles at a false discovery rate of 0.05. Immune exposure information for the cohort was limited to CMV serostatus. Strong co-occurrence of HLA alleles, especially DR and DQ, made assigning TCR associations to individual alleles difficult. Because HLA typing was unavailable for some donors at each locus, only the typed subset was used in association tests. A further reported finding was that TCR beta sequences accurately predicted the HLA-A and HLA-B alleles for most subjects in the first cohort. According to the authors, the approach could potentially be generalized to other disease states and immunological phenotypes. The study gave a list of some 150 TCR beta chains associated with cytomegalovirus. A later analysis found that HLA-associated TCR beta chains were more clonally expanded and had lower generation probabilities than equally common non-associated chains. Because counts were too low, about 17 rarely observed V segments, including chromosome 9 orphons, were excluded from the earlier analysis of under 650 of the donors. The presence/absence analyses assumed that sequencing depth was roughly uniform across donors, and that assumption may not be true. In a later analysis, TCR association rates were found to vary across HLA loci, with the most associated TCRs seen for DRB1 alleles and the fewest for HLA-C alleles. In this cohort, only TCR beta chains were sequenced, and detectable features were limited by the absence of alpha or paired-chain data. In vitro tests confirmed that a few of the cytomegalovirus-associated TCR beta chains recognize cytomegalovirus antigens. The classifier was reported to diagnose cytomegalovirus status with high specificity and sensitivity in both the original and validation cohorts. A later analysis reported that several top co-occurrence clusters appeared linked to parvovirus B19, influenza, CMV and Epstein-Barr virus. A later genetic analysis reported fewer N-insertions in productive TCRs among donors in an Asian-associated ancestry cluster than the approximately 700-donor mean.

V is trimmed back by 1 base and J by 8 bases, and the junction contains 13 bases that no gene match accounts for. Reading from cysteine to phenylalanine, the CDR3 counts 18 amino acids. CDR3 DNA only is kept here, 54 bases in frame from base 1. CDR1 LNHNV and CDR2 YYDKDF are derived from the germline V gene (reference sequence). The chain was built from TRBV15 and TRBJ2-3, and 12 bases in between align with TRBD2. The source material was PBMCs. This TCR derives from a male donor in good health and CMV-seropositive. The encoded CDR3 is CATSRVASGGAGGSTQYF. The DNA sequence follows: TGTGCCACCAGCAGAGTGGCTAGCGGGGGGGCGGGGGGAAGTACGCAGTATTTT.